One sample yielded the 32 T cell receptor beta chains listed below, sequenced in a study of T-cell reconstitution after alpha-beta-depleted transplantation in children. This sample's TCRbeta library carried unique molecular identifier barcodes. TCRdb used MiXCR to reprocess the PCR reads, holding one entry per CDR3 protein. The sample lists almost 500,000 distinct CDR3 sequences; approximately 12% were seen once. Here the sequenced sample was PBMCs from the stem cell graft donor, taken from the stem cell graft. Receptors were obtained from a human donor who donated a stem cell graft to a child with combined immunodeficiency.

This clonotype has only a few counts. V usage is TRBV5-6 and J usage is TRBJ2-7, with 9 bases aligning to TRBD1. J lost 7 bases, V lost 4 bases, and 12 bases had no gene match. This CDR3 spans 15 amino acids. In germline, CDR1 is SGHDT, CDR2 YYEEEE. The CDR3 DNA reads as TGTGCCAGCAGCATCCGGGACAGGGCGGGGCAAGAGCAGTACTTC. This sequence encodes CASSIRDRAGQEQYF.

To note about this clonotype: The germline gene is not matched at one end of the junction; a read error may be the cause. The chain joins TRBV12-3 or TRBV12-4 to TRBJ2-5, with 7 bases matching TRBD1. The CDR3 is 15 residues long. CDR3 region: CTSSPWGQKQETQYF. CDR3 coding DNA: TGTACCAGCAGCCCCTGGGGACAGAAGCAAGAGACCCAGTACTTC.

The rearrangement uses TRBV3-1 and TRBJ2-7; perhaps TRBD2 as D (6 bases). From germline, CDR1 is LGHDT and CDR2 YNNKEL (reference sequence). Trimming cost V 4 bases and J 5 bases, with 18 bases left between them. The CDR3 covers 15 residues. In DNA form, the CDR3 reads TGTGCCAGCAGCCCCCCCCTGGGGACTCCCCACGAGCAGTACTTC. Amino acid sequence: CASSPPLGTPHEQYF.

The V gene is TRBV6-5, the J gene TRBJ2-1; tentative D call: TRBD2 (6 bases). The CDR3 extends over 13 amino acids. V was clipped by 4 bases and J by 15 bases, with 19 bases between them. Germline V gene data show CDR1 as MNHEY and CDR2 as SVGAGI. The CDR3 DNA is TGTGCCAGCAGTTCCCCCCCCGCGGGAAGGCCGTTCTTC. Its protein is CASSSPPAGRPFF.

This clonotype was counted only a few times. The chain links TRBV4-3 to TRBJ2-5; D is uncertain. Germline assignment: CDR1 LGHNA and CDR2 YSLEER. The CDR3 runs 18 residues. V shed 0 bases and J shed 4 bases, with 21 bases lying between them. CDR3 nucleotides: TGCGCCAGCAGCCAAGATTGGGCCCCACCGGCCCCTGGAGAGACCCAGTACTTC. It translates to CASSQDWAPPAPGETQYF.

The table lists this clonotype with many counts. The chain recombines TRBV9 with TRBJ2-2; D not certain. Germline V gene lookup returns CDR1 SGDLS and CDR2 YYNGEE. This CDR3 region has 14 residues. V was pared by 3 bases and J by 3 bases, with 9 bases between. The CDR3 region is CASSARSYTGELFF. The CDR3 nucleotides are TGTGCCAGCAGCGCGCGATCATACACCGGGGAGCTGTTTTTT.

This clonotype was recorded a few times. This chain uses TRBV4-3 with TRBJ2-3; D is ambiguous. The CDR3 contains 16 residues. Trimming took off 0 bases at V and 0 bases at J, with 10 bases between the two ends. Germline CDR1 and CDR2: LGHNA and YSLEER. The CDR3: CASSQDLTTSTDTQYF. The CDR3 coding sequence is TGCGCCAGCAGCCAAGATCTGACCACTAGCACAGATACGCAGTATTTT.

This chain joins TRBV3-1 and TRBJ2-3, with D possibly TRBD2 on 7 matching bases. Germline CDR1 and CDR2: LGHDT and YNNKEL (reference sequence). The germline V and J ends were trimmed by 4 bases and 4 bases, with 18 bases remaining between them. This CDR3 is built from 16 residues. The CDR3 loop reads CASSPRGGGGPDTQYF. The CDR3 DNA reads TGTGCCAGCAGCCCGCGAGGAGGCGGGGGCCCAGATACGCAGTATTTT.

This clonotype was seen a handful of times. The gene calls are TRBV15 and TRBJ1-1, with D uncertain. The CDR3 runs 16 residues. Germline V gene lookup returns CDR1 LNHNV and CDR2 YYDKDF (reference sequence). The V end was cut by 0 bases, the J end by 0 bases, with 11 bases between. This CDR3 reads CATSRDPRVMNTEAFF. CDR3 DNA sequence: TGTGCCACCAGCAGAGATCCACGGGTCATGAACACTGAAGCTTTCTTT. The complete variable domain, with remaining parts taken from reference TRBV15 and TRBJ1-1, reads DAMVIQNPRYQVTQFGKPVTLSCSQTLNHNVMYWYQQKSSQAPKLLFHYYDKDFNNEADTPDNFQSRRPNTSFCFLDIRSPGLGDTAMYLCATSRDPRVMNTEAFFGQGTRLTVV.

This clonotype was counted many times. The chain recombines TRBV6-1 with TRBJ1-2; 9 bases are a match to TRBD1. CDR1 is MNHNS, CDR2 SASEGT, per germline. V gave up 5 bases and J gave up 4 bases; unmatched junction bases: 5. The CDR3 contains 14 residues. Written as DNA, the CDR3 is TGTGCCAGCAGTCCCGGGACAGGGTTCTATGGCTACACCTTC. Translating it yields CASSPGTGFYGYTF.

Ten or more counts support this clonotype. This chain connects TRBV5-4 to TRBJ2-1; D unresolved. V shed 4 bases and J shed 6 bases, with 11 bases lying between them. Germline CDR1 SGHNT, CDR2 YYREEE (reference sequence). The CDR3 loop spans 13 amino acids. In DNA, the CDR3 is TGTGCCAGCAGCGAAGGAAGGGTCAATGAGCAGTTCTTC. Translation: CASSEGRVNEQFF.

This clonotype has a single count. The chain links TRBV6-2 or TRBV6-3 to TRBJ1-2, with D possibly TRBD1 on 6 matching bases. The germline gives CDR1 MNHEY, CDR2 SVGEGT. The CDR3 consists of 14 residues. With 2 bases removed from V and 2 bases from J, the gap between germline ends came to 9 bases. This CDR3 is CASSYGTQNYGYTF. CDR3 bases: TGTGCCAGCAGTTACGGGACACAAAACTATGGCTACACCTTC.

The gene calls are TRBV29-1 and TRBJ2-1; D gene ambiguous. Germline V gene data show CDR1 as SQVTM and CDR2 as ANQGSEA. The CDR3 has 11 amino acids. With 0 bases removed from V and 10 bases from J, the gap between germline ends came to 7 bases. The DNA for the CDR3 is TGCAGCGTTGAAGATTTCGCGGAGCAGTTCTTC. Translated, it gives CSVEDFAEQFF.

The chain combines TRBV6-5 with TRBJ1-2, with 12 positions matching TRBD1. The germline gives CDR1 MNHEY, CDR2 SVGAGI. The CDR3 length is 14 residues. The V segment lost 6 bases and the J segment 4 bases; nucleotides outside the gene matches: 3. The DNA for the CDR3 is TGTGCCAGCAGGGGGACAGGGGGCGGCTATGGCTACACCTTC. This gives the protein CASRGTGGGYGYTF.

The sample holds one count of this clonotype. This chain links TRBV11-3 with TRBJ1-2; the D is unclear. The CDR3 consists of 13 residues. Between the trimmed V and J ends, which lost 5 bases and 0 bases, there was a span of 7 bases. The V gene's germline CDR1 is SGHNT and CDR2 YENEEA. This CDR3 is CASSPEANYGYTF. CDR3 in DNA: TGTGCCAGCAGCCCAGAGGCTAACTATGGCTACACCTTC.

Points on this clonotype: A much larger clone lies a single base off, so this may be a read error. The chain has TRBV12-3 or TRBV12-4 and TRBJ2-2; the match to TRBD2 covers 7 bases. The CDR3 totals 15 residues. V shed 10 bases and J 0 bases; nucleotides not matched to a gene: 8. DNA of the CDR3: TGTGCCAACAGGAAGCGGGACTCGAACACCGGGGAGCTGTTTTTT. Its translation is CANRKRDSNTGELFF.

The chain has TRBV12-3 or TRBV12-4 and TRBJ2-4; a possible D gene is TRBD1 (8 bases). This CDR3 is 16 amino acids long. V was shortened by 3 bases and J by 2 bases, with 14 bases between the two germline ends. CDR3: CASSLYRGGTKNIQYF. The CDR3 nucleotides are TGTGCCAGCAGTTTGTACAGGGGGGGGACCAAAAACATTCAGTACTTC.

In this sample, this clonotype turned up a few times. The CDR3 sequence: CASSSGVPNEKLFF. The DNA of the CDR3 is TGTGCCAGCAGCTCAGGGGTCCCTAATGAAAAACTGTTTTTT. The V call is TRBV7-2, the J call TRBJ1-4; TRBD1 might be the D (6 bases). V gave up 4 bases and J gave up 3 bases, with 9 bases separating them. Germline V gene sequence: CDR1 SGHTA, CDR2 FQGNSA. The CDR3 contains 14 residues.

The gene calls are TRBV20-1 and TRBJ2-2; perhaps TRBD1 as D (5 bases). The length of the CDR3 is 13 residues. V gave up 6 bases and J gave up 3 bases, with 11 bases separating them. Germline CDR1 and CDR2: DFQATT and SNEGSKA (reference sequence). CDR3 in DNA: TGCAGTGCCTTACAGGTGGACACCGGGGAGCTGTTTTTT. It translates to CSALQVDTGELFF.

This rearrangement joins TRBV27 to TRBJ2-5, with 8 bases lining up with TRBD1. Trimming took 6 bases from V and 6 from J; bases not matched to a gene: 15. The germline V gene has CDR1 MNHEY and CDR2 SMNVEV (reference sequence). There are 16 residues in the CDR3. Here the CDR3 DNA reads TGTGCCAGCAGCCTCAGATTCGGACAGGGCGGCCAGACCCAGTACTTC. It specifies CASSLRFGQGGQTQYF.

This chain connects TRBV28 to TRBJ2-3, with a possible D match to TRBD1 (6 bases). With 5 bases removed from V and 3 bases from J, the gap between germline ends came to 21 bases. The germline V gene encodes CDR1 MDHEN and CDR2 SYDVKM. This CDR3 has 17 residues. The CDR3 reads CASSHTPHQGITDTQYF. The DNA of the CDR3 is TGTGCCAGCAGTCACACCCCGCATCAGGGGATTACAGATACGCAGTATTTT.

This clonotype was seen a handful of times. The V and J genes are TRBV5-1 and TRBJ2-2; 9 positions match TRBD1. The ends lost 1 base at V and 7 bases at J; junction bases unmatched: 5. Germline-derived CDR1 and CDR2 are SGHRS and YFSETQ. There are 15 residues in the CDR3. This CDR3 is CASSLPDRGSGELFF. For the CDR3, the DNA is TGCGCCAGCAGCTTGCCAGACAGGGGGAGCGGGGAGCTGTTTTTT.

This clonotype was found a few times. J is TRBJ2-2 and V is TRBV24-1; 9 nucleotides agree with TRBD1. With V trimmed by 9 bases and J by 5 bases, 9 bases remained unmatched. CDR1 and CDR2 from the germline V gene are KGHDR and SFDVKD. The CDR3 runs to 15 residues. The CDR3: CATDKGQGSTGELFF. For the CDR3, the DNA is TGTGCCACCGACAAGGGACAGGGAAGTACCGGGGAGCTGTTTTTT.

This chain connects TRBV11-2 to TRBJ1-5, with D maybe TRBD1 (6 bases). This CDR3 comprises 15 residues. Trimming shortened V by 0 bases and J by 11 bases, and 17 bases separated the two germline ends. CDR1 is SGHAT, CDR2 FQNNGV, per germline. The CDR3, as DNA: TGTGCCAGCAGCTTAGATCCCAGGCGGGACAAGGCCCAGCATTTT. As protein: CASSLDPRRDKAQHF.

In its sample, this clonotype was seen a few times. As DNA, the CDR3 is TGCGCCAGCAGCCAAGATGTGGGGACTAGCGGTTTCTACGAGCAGTACTTC. It yields the protein CASSQDVGTSGFYEQYF. V is TRBV4-3 and J is TRBJ2-7, with 11 bases fitting TRBD2. With 0 bases clipped from V and 3 bases from J, the junction kept 7 bases outside the gene matches. The CDR3 totals 17 residues. Per the germline V gene, CDR1 is LGHNA and CDR2 is YSLEER.

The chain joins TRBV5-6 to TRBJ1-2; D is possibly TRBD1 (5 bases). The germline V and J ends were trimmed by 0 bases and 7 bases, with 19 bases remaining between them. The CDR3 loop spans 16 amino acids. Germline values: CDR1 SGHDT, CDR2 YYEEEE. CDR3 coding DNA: TGTGCCAGCAGCTTGGTTCAGGGTCCGCTACTTACTGGCTACACCTTC. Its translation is CASSLVQGPLLTGYTF.

The CDR3 sequence: CAIKGASARGTQYF. CDR3 nucleotide sequence: TGTGCCATCAAAGGTGCCTCGGCCCGGGGGACCCAGTACTTC. The genes are TRBV10-3 and TRBJ2-5; D possibly corresponds to TRBD2 (5 bases). CDR1 and CDR2 from the germline V gene are ENHRY and SYGVKD. Deletions cut 7 bases from V and 7 bases from J, with 19 bases between. The CDR3 is made up of 14 amino acids.

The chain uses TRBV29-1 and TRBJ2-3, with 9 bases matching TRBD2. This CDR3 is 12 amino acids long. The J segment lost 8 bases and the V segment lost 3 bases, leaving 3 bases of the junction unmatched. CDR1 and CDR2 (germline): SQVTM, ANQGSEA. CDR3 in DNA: TGCAGCGTTGACCTTAGCGGGAGTACGCAGTATTTT. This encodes CSVDLSGSTQYF.

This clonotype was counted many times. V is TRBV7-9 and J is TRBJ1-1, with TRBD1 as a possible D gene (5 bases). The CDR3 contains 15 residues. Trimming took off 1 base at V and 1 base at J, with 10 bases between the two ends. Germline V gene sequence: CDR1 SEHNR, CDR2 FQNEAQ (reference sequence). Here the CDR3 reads CASSLEQAWNTEAFF. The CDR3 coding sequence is TGTGCCAGCAGCTTAGAACAGGCCTGGAACACTGAAGCTTTCTTT.

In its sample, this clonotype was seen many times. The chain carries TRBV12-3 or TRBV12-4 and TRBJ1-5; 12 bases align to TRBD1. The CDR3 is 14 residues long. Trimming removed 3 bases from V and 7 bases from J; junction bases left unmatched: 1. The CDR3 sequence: CASSLGQGAQPQHF. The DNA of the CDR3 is TGTGCCAGCAGTTTGGGACAGGGGGCCCAGCCCCAGCATTTT.

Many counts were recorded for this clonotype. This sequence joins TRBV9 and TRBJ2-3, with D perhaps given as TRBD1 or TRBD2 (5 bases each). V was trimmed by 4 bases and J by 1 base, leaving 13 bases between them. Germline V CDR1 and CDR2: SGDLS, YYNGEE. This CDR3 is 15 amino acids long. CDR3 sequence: CASSLEGTRTDTQYF. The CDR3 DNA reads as TGTGCCAGCAGCCTCGAAGGGACCCGCACAGATACGCAGTATTTT.

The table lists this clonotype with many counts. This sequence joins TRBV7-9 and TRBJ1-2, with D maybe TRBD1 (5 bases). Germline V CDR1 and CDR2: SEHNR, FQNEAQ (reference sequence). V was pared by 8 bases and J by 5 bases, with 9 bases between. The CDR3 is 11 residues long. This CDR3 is CASAQGYGYTF. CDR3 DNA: TGTGCCAGCGCCCAGGGTTATGGCTACACCTTC.